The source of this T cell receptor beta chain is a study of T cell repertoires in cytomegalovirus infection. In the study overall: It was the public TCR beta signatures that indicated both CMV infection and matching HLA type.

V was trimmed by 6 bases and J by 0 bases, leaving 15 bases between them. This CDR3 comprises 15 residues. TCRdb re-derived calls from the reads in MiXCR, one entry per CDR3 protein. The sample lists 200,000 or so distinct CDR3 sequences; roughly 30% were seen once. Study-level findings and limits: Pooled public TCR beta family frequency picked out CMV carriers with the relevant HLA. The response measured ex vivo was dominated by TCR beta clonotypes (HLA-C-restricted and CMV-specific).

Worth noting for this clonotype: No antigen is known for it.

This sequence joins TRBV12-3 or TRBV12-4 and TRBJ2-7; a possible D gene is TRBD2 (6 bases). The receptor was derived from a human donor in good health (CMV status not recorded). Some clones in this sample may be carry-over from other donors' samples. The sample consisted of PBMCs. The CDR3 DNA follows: TGTGCCAGCAGCCCGGGACTGCCGAGCTCCTACGAGCAGTACTTC. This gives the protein CASSPGLPSSYEQYF.